Listed below are T cell receptor beta chains from one sample, sequenced in a study of T cell responses to AZD1222 COVID-19 vaccine. The data were produced by immunoSEQ multiplex PCR, yet TCRdb's version contains in-frame clones alone and is incomplete. Of some 89,000 clones listed, approximately 87% were seen once; the top ten hold around 4.5%. The starting material was peripheral blood, obtained on day 0 of MenACWY control vaccination. The receptors here all came from an adult in good health. Both conserved end residues are part of each CDR3. A D gene is named only where the DNA matches it firmly. Where a row states a size, it is once, few, many or the class of an expanded clone; other rows omit it.

abundance,d_gene,v_gene,j_gene,CDR3nt,CDR3aa
-,TRBD1,TRBV11-2,TRBJ1-5,TGTGCCAGCAGCCTGGGACAGCCTCAGCCCCAGCATTTT,CASSLGQPQPQHF
-,-,TRBV2,TRBJ1-5,TGTGCCAGCAGTGACGAAGCCCCCCCTCAGCCCCAGCATTTT,CASSDEAPPQPQHF
-,-,TRBV5-4,TRBJ2-5,TGTGCCAGCAGCTTTACGACCCAGAGGAAAGAGACCCAGTACTTC,CASSFTTQRKETQYF
-,TRBD1,TRBV2,TRBJ2-2,TGTGCCAGGAGTACAGGGGTCACCGGGGAGCTGTTTTTT,CARSTGVTGELFF
-,TRBD2,TRBV25-1,TRBJ2-5,TGTGCCAGCAGTGACCGGAAGCGGGATCTAGAGACCCAGTACTTC,CASSDRKRDLETQYF
-,-,TRBV21-1,TRBJ1-2,TGTGCCAGCAGCAAATTCATATTC,CASSKFIF
-,-,TRBV28,TRBJ1-5,TGTGCCAGCAAGCGACCCCTCACCCGGGGCAATCAGCCCCAGCATTTT,CASKRPLTRGNQPQHF
-,-,TRBV7-2,TRBJ2-2,TGTGCCAGCAGCTTAACGGGGATCGGGGAGCTGTTTTTT,CASSLTGIGELFF
once,TRBD1,TRBV5-1,TRBJ1-1,TGCGTCAGCAGCGTTCAGGGGGTAAAGGAAGCTTTCTTT,CVSSVQGVKEAFF
-,TRBD2,TRBV23-1,TRBJ2-1,TGCGCCAGCAGTCAATGCGTCGGACTAGCGGATGAGCAGTTCTTC,CASSQCVGLADEQFF
-,-,TRBV30,TRBJ2-7,TGTGCCGGGAGAGGATCCTACGAGCAGTACTTC,CAGRGSYEQYF
-,-,TRBV11-2,TRBJ1-1,TGTGCCAGCAGTCAACTTCAGGGTGGCACTGAAGCTTTCTTT,CASSQLQGGTEAFF
-,TRBD2,TRBV5-1,TRBJ2-3,TGCGCCAGCAGCTTGGAGGTAGCGGGAGCGGCAGATACGCAGTATTTT,CASSLEVAGAADTQYF
-,-,TRBV28,TRBJ1-3,TGTGCCAGCAGTTTAGCGGGATTTCCCTCTGGAAACACCATATATTTT,CASSLAGFPSGNTIYF
-,-,TRBV5-5,TRBJ2-1,TGTGCCAGCAGCTGGGTCCTCTCTAATGAGCAGTTCTTC,CASSWVLSNEQFF
-,TRBD2,TRBV30,TRBJ2-1,TGTGCCTGGAGTGGGGACTACACTACGAACAATGAGCAGTTCTTC,CAWSGDYTTNNEQFF
-,-,TRBV18,TRBJ1-1,TGTGCCAGCTCGGACGTGGGGATGAACACTGAAGCTTTCTTT,CASSDVGMNTEAFF
once,TRBD1,TRBV30,TRBJ1-1,TGTGCCTGGAGTCGATCGACAGGGGGCAATAAAGCTTTCTTT,CAWSRSTGGNKAFF
-,-,TRBV16,TRBJ1-1,TGTGCCAGCAGCCAATTTGGACAGCCGAACACTGAAGCTTTCTTT,CASSQFGQPNTEAFF
-,TRBD1,TRBV11-3,TRBJ2-1,TGTGCCAGCAGCTTAGGGACAGGGTGGTGGAATGAGCAGTTCTTC,CASSLGTGWWNEQFF
-,-,TRBV28,TRBJ1-2,TGTGCCAGCAGTTACGGACACGGCTACACCTTC,CASSYGHGYTF
-,TRBD1,TRBV6-5,TRBJ1-1,TGTGCCAGCAGTTACTTCCACAGGGGAGGCACTGAAGCTTTCTTT,CASSYFHRGGTEAFF
-,-,TRBV4-3,TRBJ1-5,TGCGCCAGCAGCCAACGAAGGGGGAGTCCCCAGCATTTT,CASSQRRGSPQHF
-,-,TRBV9,TRBJ2-7,TGTGCCAGCAGCGTAGGGGACGGAGCCTACGAGCAGTACTTC,CASSVGDGAYEQYF
-,-,TRBV7-2,TRBJ2-7,TGTGCCAGCAGCTTAATCGGGGTAAACGAGCAGTACTTC,CASSLIGVNEQYF
-,TRBD2,TRBV4-3,TRBJ2-7,TGCGCCAGCAGCCAGTCCTTCTCTAGCGGGCTGCCATTAGACGAGCAGTACTTC,CASSQSFSSGLPLDEQYF
many,-,TRBV11-2,TRBJ2-3,TGTGCCAGCAGCTTAGATTGGTTGCGGGAACGCACAGATACGCAGTATTTT,CASSLDWLRERTDTQYF
-,TRBD2,TRBV27,TRBJ2-7,TGTGCCAGCAGTCGAAACCGCGCGGCTAGCGGGAGCGCCTACGAGCAGTACTTC,CASSRNRAASGSAYEQYF
-,TRBD2,TRBV7-2,TRBJ2-1,TGTGCCAGCAGCTCAAACGGCTTAGCGGGAGCATCCTACAATGAGCAGTTCTTC,CASSSNGLAGASYNEQFF
-,-,TRBV12-3/TRBV12-4,TRBJ2-3,TGTGCCAGCAGTCCCCGAGATACGCAGTATTTT,CASSPRDTQYF
-,TRBD1,TRBV5-1,TRBJ1-2,TGCGCCAGCAGCTTGGGAGGGGGCGGCGTCGTCCCCGAGGAGGGCTACACCTTC,CASSLGGGGVVPEEGYTF
-,-,TRBV12-3/TRBV12-4,TRBJ2-1,TGTGCCAGCAGTTTAGCGCAGTTTAGTGAGCAGTTCTTC,CASSLAQFSEQFF
-,-,TRBV18,TRBJ2-7,TGTGCCAGCTCACCGTACAGGGAATCCTACGAGCAGTACTTC,CASSPYRESYEQYF
-,-,TRBV24-1,TRBJ2-1,TGTGCCACCAGTGATTTGGGTAGCCCTTTCGGAGAGCAGTTCTTC,CATSDLGSPFGEQFF
-,-,TRBV7-9,TRBJ1-5,TGTGCCAGCAGCTTAGGAACGTGGGCAGATAGCAATCAGCCCCAGCATTTT,CASSLGTWADSNQPQHF
-,-,TRBV9,TRBJ1-6,TGTGCCAGCAGCGTTGATGGTTCCTATAATTCACCCCTCCACTTT,CASSVDGSYNSPLHF
once,-,TRBV7-8,TRBJ2-3,TGTGCCAGCAGCTTAGCTATGACAGATACGCAGTATTTT,CASSLAMTDTQYF
-,-,TRBV6-1,TRBJ1-5,TGTGCCAGCAGTGACGGAGGGGGGAGCAATCAGCCCCAGCATTTT,CASSDGGGSNQPQHF
-,-,TRBV2,TRBJ1-4,TGTGCCAGCAGTGAGGCTTCAGCACCCCCTAATGAAAAACTGTTTTTT,CASSEASAPPNEKLFF
-,-,TRBV29-1,TRBJ1-1,TGCAGCGTTGTTCGGCTAAACACTGAAGCTTTCTTT,CSVVRLNTEAFF
-,-,TRBV27,TRBJ2-7,TGTGCCAGCAGTTTTGGGACCTCTCTCGAGCAGTACTTC,CASSFGTSLEQYF
-,-,TRBV19,TRBJ1-3,TGTGCCAGTAGTATCCACGGCTCAAGTGGAAACACCATATATTTT,CASSIHGSSGNTIYF
-,-,TRBV21-1,TRBJ1-4,TGTGCCAGCAGCAAAGGTGGGGCGGGTGCAACTAATGAAAAACTGTTTTTT,CASSKGGAGATNEKLFF
-,TRBD2,TRBV10-3,TRBJ2-3,TGTGCCGCCGGGGGACTAGCGGGAGTTTCAGATACGCAGTATTTT,CAAGGLAGVSDTQYF
-,TRBD1,TRBV30,TRBJ1-5,TGTGCCTGGGGACAGGATAGCAATCAGCCCCAGCATTTT,CAWGQDSNQPQHF
-,-,TRBV20-1,TRBJ2-1,TGCAGTGCTAGTCTCCTAGGGTATGGTGAGCAGTTCTTC,CSASLLGYGEQFF
-,-,TRBV11-2,TRBJ2-2,TGTGCCAGCAGCCTTGGACAGCTCGCGAACACCGGGGAGCTGTTTTTT,CASSLGQLANTGELFF